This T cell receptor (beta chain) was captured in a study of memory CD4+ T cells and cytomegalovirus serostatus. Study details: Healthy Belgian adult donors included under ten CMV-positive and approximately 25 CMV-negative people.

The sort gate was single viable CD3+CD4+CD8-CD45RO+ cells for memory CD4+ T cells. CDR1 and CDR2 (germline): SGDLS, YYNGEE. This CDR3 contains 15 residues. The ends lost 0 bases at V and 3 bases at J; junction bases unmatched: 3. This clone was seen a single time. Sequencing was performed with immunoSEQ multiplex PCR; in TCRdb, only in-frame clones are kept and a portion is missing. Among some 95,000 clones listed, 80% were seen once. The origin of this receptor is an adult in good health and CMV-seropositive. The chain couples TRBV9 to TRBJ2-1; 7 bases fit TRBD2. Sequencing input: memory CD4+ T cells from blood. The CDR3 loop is CASSVAPSGYNEQFF. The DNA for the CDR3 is TGTGCCAGCAGCGTAGCGCCTAGCGGCTACAATGAGCAGTTCTTC.